This T cell receptor (beta chain) derives from a study of T cells after yellow fever vaccination. A universal primer site and UMIs were added as TCR cDNA was made by 5'RACE template switching. TCRdb reprocessed the 5' RACE reads via MiXCR and lists one record per CDR3 protein. This sample has about 370,000 distinct CDR3 sequences, with about 9.9% found just once. Findings and limits, study-wide: Clones from primary vaccination mostly reappeared after the booster (96% CD4, approximately 88% CD8). Within FACS-sorted repertoires, abundant clonotypes contaminating from the bulk population could be present.

Notes on this clonotype: The antigen remains undetermined.

This TCR was sampled from a young man who received the YFV17D yellow fever vaccine. Sample: PBMCs, taken on the day of the first yellow fever vaccination.

The CDR3: CASSYDYGYTF. DNA of the CDR3: TGTGCCAGCAGTTATGACTATGGCTACACCTTC. The chain joins TRBV12-3 or TRBV12-4 to TRBJ1-2; D not certain. CDR3 length: 11 residues. V was trimmed by 4 bases and J by 3 bases, leaving 3 bases between them.